This paragraph reports one T cell receptor beta chain. Its binding antigen is unknown. One base away there is no much larger clone; base qualities are not given. TCRbeta CDR3 regions were amplified from genomic DNA by means of the immunoSEQ Assay, a bias-controlled multiplex PCR. The paper's data handling went like this. Within the assay, amplification of reference gene primers was used to estimate how many nucleated cells each sample contained. Sequence reads were collapsed and filtered to measure the absolute abundance of every unique TCRbeta CDR3 rearrangement. Productive Simpson clonality was computed per sample as the square root of Simpson's diversity index over productive rearrangements. As stored in TCRdb, this immuneACCESS dataset retains in-frame rearrangements with V and J assigned. A fraction of the clones does not appear; measured against another copy, unresolved V genes explain less than half of the discrepancy, and the remainder lacks a known reason. D and trimming come from the DNA, and the V and J calls and clone size come from that table. In this sample the table shows 400,000 to 450,000 clones, 90% of which occur a single time. Of the sample, 0.6% is held by the ten largest clones.

Deletion took 2 bases off V and 5 bases off J, with a span of 11 bases between the germline ends. The CDR3 runs 15 residues from the cysteine to the phenylalanine. The only DNA kept is the CDR3, 45 bases in frame from the first base. The germline V gene provides CDR1 SGDLS and CDR2 YYNGEE. Enrolling through a virtual design, the prospective study's participants ranged in age from roughly 18 to 95 years and lived across about two dozen United States geographic areas. In the prospective study, cohorts were assigned on the basis of participant-reported clinical history obtained from a screening survey and a study questionnaire. Recovered participants in ImmuneRACE Cohort 3 were defined by two consecutive negative NP/OP PCR tests, clearance by a healthcare professional, or resolution of symptoms. Each participant in the prospective study had whole blood, serum and a nasopharyngeal or oropharyngeal swab collected by mobile phlebotomists. Additional blood draws and questionnaires over an approximately 2-month period could optionally be provided by prospective study participants. Blood samples from the prospective study were shipped frozen or at room temperature prior to DNA extraction.

The data derive from a study of blood T cell repertoires in COVID-19 (TCRdb year 2020). For the study in its entirety: The collaborator samples originated in the United States, Italy and Spain and spanned the acute and convalescent phases of COVID-19. The prospective study material was composed of cDNA or gDNA derived from T cells, B-cell-depleted T cells, or PBMCs. Deeply sampled blood TCRbeta repertoires from subjects exposed to, actively infected with, or recovered from COVID-19 were included in the dataset. A freely available public database, intended as a resource for researchers studying the immune response to SARS-CoV-2, is where the repertoires were released. The samples were drawn from two sources: the first 160 participants of the ongoing ImmuneRACE study, and fewer than 1,500 subjects contributed by 6 global collaborators. Nearly every sample came with metadata listing a de-identified subject ID, COVID-19 status, age in years and sex. Where available, HLA class I and class II types were taken from metadata supplied by the sample provider and were not determined by assay-based typing. Findings and caveats that apply to the study as a whole: How much clinical and demographic metadata was included differed by source and by participant, and the metadata was provided uncurated.

The source is a man between 18 and 35 years old who had recovered from COVID-19. The V gene is TRBV9 and the J gene is TRBJ1-6, with the D gene call left open. Sequencing used PBMCs or T cells enriched from blood (not recorded which). The CDR3: CASSVAPRDNSPLHF. The DNA is as follows: TGTGCCAGCAGCGTGGCCCCGCGGGATAATTCACCCCTCCACTTT.